This TCR beta chain was retrieved from a study of blood T cell repertoires in COVID-19. Profiled with immunoSEQ multiplex PCR; TCRdb holds only in-frame clones, not every one. The table has roughly 400,000 clones, roughly 84% seen once. The CDR3 loop spans 14 amino acids. CDR1 is SGHAT, CDR2 FQNNGV, per germline. The germline V and J ends were trimmed by 7 bases and 2 bases, with 14 bases remaining between them. This rearrangement joins TRBV11-2 to TRBJ1-1; a weak D match, TRBD1 (6 bases). This clonotype was sampled from a woman younger than 35 who had been exposed to COVID-19. Sequencing was done on a sample of PBMCs or T cells enriched from blood (not recorded which). The CDR3 is CASNFGTSNTEAFF. CDR3 DNA sequence: TGTGCCAGCAACTTCGGGACAAGTAACACTGAAGCTTTCTTT. Full variable domain (rest looked up from reference TRBV11-2 and TRBJ1-1): EAGVAQSPRYKIIEKRQSVAFWCNPISGHATLYWYQQILGQGPKLLIQFQNNGVVDDSQLPKDRFSAERLKGVDSTLKIQPAKLEDSAVYLCASNFGTSNTEAFFGQGTRLTVV.